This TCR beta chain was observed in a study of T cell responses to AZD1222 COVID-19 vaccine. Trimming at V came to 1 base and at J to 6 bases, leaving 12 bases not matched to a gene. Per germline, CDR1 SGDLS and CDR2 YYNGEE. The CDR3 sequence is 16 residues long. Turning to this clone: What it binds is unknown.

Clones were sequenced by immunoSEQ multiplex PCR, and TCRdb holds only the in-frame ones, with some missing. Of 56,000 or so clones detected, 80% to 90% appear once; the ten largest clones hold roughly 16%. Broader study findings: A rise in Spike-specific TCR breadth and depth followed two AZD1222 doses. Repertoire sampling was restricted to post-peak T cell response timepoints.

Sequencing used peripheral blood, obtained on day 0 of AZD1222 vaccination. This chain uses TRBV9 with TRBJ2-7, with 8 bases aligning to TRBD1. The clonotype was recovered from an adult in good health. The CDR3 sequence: CASSVSAGTGGLEQYF. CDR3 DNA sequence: TGTGCCAGCAGCGTATCGGCCGGGACAGGCGGTCTCGAGCAGTACTTC.